The rows below give T cell receptor beta chains drawn from one sample of a study of blood T cell repertoires in COVID-19. Using immunoSEQ multiplex PCR, the repertoire was profiled, and TCRdb retains in-frame clones only, with some absent. In the table there are 95,000 to 150,000 clones, around four fifths of which are singletons. Sequenced input: peripheral blood. The receptors here all came from a human donor in a cohort sampled during active COVID-19. CDR3s include the opening cysteine and the closing phenylalanine or tryptophan. A D gene is named only where the DNA matches it firmly. Clone size is given for some rows only: seen once, a few or many times, or a class if the clone is expanded.

>TRBV5-1|.|.|TRBJ2-2
TGCGCCAGCAGCTTCCCGACCGGGGAGCTGTTTTTT
CASSFPTGELFF
>TRBV7-6|.|.|TRBJ1-4
TGTGCCAGCAGCTTAGCTGGGAGAACTAATGAAAAACTGTTTTTT
CASSLAGRTNEKLFF
>TRBV9|few|.|TRBJ2-1
TGTGCCAGCAGCCCCCATCATGAGCAGTTCTTC
CASSPHHEQFF
>TRBV5-4|.|TRBD1|TRBJ1-1
TGTGCCAGCAGCCCAAAACCCGGACAGGGGAACACTGAAGCTTTCTTT
CASSPKPGQGNTEAFF
>TRBV19|.|.|TRBJ1-1
TGTGCCAGTAATTACGAGCGGCGGGCTTTCTTT
CASNYERRAFF
>TRBV7-2|.|.|TRBJ2-3
TGTGCCAGCAGCTTGGACAGAACTAGCACAGATACGCAGTATTTT
CASSLDRTSTDTQYF
>TRBV7-2|.|TRBD1|TRBJ1-2
TGTGCCAGCAGCCTACAGGGGGCAGAGGGCTACACCTTC
CASSLQGAEGYTF
>TRBV27|.|.|TRBJ2-5
TGTGCCAGCAGCTCGCCCCGGGATGGTCAAGAGACCCAGTACTTC
CASSSPRDGQETQYF
>TRBV19|.|TRBD1|TRBJ1-2
TGTGCCAGTAGTATGGTAGGGACAGAGGTATCAAGGGGCTACACCTTC
CASSMVGTEVSRGYTF
>TRBV5-1|.|TRBD2|TRBJ2-2
TGCGCCAGCAGCCCATTAAAGCGGGGAAAAACCGGGGAGCTGTTTTTT
CASSPLKRGKTGELFF
>TRBV5-5|.|.|TRBJ2-3
TGTGCCAGCAGCTTGGCCTTGTCGCGACTAGGCACAGATACGCAGTATTTT
CASSLALSRLGTDTQYF
>TRBV15|.|.|TRBJ2-2
TGTGCCACCAGCAGAGGGGTAATAAGCGACCTGGGCACCGGGGAGCTGTTTTTT
CATSRGVISDLGTGELFF
>TRBV28|.|TRBD1|TRBJ1-5
TGTGCCAGCAGTTTCCGGACAGGGGGATGGAGCAATCAGCCCCAGCATTTT
CASSFRTGGWSNQPQHF
>TRBV4-3|.|TRBD2|TRBJ2-1
TGCGCCAGCAGCCAAAACCTACTAGCGGGGCGTTTCTCCTACAATGAGCAGTTCTTC
CASSQNLLAGRFSYNEQFF
>TRBV27|.|TRBD1|TRBJ1-1
TGTGCCAGCAGTCTTACAGGGGGCGGGACTGAAGCTTTCTTT
CASSLTGGGTEAFF
>TRBV28|.|.|TRBJ1-1
TGTGCCAGCAGTTTGCCAGGGAACACTGAAGCTTTCTTT
CASSLPGNTEAFF
>TRBV28|.|.|TRBJ2-1
TGTGCCAGCAGAAGCCCCGATCAGTTCTTC
CASRSPDQFF
>TRBV19|few|TRBD1|TRBJ1-4
TGTGCCAGTAGTGCACAGGGGGCTGCAACTAATGAAAAACTGTTTTTT
CASSAQGAATNEKLFF
>TRBV18|.|TRBD1|TRBJ2-5
TGTGCCAGCTCACCATCGGGGACAGGGGAGACCCAGTACTTC
CASSPSGTGETQYF
>TRBV6-2/TRBV6-3|few|TRBD1|TRBJ1-2
TGTGCCAGCAGTTACAGGGACAGGGGATATGGCTACACCTTC
CASSYRDRGYGYTF